This TCR beta chain was obtained from a study of T-cell reconstitution after alpha-beta-depleted transplantation in children. This clonotype has at least ten counts. The CDR3 is 15 amino acids. Germline loops: CDR1 DFQATT, CDR2 SNEGSKA (reference sequence). With 1 base clipped from V and 0 bases from J, the junction kept 5 bases outside the gene matches. Preparation of the TCRbeta library involved a method that used unique molecular identifiers. MiXCR, run by TCRdb on the PCR reads, gives a single entry per CDR3 protein. The sample has hundreds of thousands of distinct CDR3 sequences; over 15% are singletons.

The chain uses TRBV20-1 and TRBJ2-5; TRBD2 matches 7 bases. Sequencing used PBMCs from the stem cell graft donor, obtained from the stem cell graft. The sequence derives from a human donor who donated a stem cell graft to a child with acute myeloid leukemia. The CDR3 sequence: CSARAAAGYQETQYF. DNA for the CDR3: TGCAGTGCTAGAGCGGCAGCGGGGTACCAAGAGACCCAGTACTTC.